A single sample is the source of the 28 T cell receptor beta chains below, sequenced in a study of shared clonotypes between healthy human individuals. Clones were sequenced by immunoSEQ multiplex PCR, and TCRdb holds only the in-frame ones, with some missing. Counted here are about 1.1 million clones, around 78% occurring once; the ten biggest clones make up 0.61%. The specimen sequenced was memory CD4+ T cells from PBMCs. As to subset: CD45RA-negative fraction. These receptors originate from a man between 18 and 35 years old in good health. Some clones in this sample may be carry-over from other donors' samples.

A note on this clone: Distinct nucleotide sequences in the sample also encode this CDR3. V usage is TRBV29-1 and J usage is TRBJ2-3; no reliable D call. V lost 3 bases and J 1 base, leaving 17 bases between the germline ends. The germline V gene encodes CDR1 SQVTM and CDR2 ANQGSEA. This CDR3 region has 16 residues. The CDR3 spells CSVDSRNRGGTDTQYF. The CDR3 coding sequence is TGCAGCGTTGACTCCCGAAATCGAGGAGGCACAGATACGCAGTATTTT.

Points on this clone: A far larger clone is just one base off, so this is likely a read error. The sample carries other DNA sequences with the same CDR3. The chain recombines TRBV20-1 with TRBJ1-1; D unclear. The CDR3 sequence is 11 residues long. Germline V gene data show CDR1 as DFQATT and CDR2 as SNEGSKA (reference sequence). CDR3 protein: CSAPGNTEAFF. CDR3 sequence (DNA): TGCAGCGCCCCAGGGAACACTGAAGCTTTCTTT.

This chain connects TRBV2 to TRBJ2-3; 9 bases agree with TRBD2. The germline V gene has CDR1 SNHLY and CDR2 FYNNEI. V dropped 7 bases and J dropped 1; count of bases not matched to a gene: 6. CDR3 length equals 15 residues. The CDR3 region is CASMLAGAGTDTQYF. DNA for the CDR3: TGTGCCAGCATGTTAGCGGGAGCGGGCACAGATACGCAGTATTTT.

Note on this clone: Other DNA variants within this sample encode the same CDR3. This chain links TRBV7-9 with TRBJ2-7; weak D call: TRBD1 (5 bases). The CDR3 spans 13 residues. Germline lookup yields CDR1 SEHNR and CDR2 FQNEAQ (reference sequence). The V and J ends lost 5 bases and 2 bases respectively, with 10 bases between them. The CDR3: CASSLVGAYEQYF. The CDR3, as DNA: TGTGCCAGCAGCCTAGTAGGGGCCTACGAGCAGTACTTC.

The chain has TRBV5-5 and TRBJ2-7; D gene uncertain. Per germline, CDR1 SGHKS and CDR2 YYEKEE (reference sequence). V gave up 4 bases and J gave up 4 bases, with 12 bases separating them. The CDR3 runs to 13 residues. The CDR3 region has the DNA TGTGCCAGCAGCCTTGTCCCTTATTACGAGCAGTACTTC. Protein: CASSLVPYYEQYF.

The chain links TRBV18 to TRBJ2-7; no reliable D call. There are 13 residues in the CDR3. CDR1 is KGHSH and CDR2 is LQKENI in the germline V gene. Trimming removed 3 bases at V and 5 bases at J, with 11 bases between. The CDR3 coding sequence is TGTGCCAGCTCACCTTTGGCGAGCAACGAGCAGTACTTC. Translation gives CASSPLASNEQYF.

This clone has a single count. The rearrangement joins TRBV7-8 to TRBJ1-1, with D possibly being TRBD1 (5 bases). Germline V CDR1 and CDR2: SGHVS, FQNEAQ. This CDR3 region has 15 residues. V lost 5 bases and J lost 0, with 13 bases in between. For the CDR3, the DNA is TGTGCCAGCAGCCAGTCCGGGGGAGTGAACACTGAAGCTTTCTTT. This codes for CASSQSGGVNTEAFF.

V gene TRBV18 combines with J gene TRBJ2-3; weak D call: TRBD2 (6 bases). V lost 1 base and J 6 bases, leaving 11 bases between the germline ends. Germline CDR1 reads KGHSH; CDR2 reads LQKENI. The CDR3 extends over 14 amino acids. CDR3 in amino acids: CASSPLGEVDTQYF. In nucleotides, the CDR3 is TGTGCCAGCTCACCACTTGGGGAGGTGGATACGCAGTATTTT. Drawing the rest from reference TRBV18 and TRBJ2-3, the complete variable domain is NAGVMQNPRHLVRRRGQEARLRCSPMKGHSHVYWYRQLPEEGLKFMVYLQKENIIDESGMPKERFSAEFPKEGPSILRIQQVVRGDSAAYFCASSPLGEVDTQYFGPGTRLTVL.

The chain recombines TRBV12-2 with TRBJ2-1; the table's D call, TRBD2, was not checked against the DNA. TRBV12-2 is a pseudogene segment. The CDR3 runs to 14 residues. CDR3 sequence: CASRLALAAAIEFF. The DNA of the CDR3 is TGTGCAAGTCGCTTAGCGTTGGCAGCGGCTATTGAGTTCTTC.

The count of this clone is one. The V and J genes are TRBV10-3 and TRBJ1-6, with TRBD1 matching 8 bases. There are 14 residues in the CDR3. Germline V gene lookup returns CDR1 ENHRY and CDR2 SYGVKD. The J segment lost 6 bases and the V segment lost 5 bases, leaving 3 bases of the junction unmatched. CDR3 loop: CAISSDRGNSPLHF. As DNA, the CDR3 is TGTGCCATCAGTTCTGACAGGGGTAATTCACCCCTCCACTTT.

This chain uses TRBV10-3 with TRBJ1-2, with D tentatively TRBD1 (5 bases). CDR1 ENHRY and CDR2 SYGVKD come from the germline V gene. There are 18 residues in the CDR3. The V and J ends lost 11 bases and 0 bases respectively, with 28 bases between them. CDR3 region: CAFPLGGEGYRTNYGYTF. The DNA of the CDR3 is TGTGCCTTTCCCTTGGGGGGTGAAGGATACAGGACTAACTATGGCTACACCTTC.

J is TRBJ2-1 and V is TRBV30; 13 nucleotides align to TRBD2. Per the germline V gene, CDR1 is GTSNPN and CDR2 is SVGIG (reference sequence). The CDR3 length is 18 residues. V lost 1 base and J lost 7; bases outside the gene matches: 13. CDR3 sequence: CAWSAPQTLAGGRNEQFF. The CDR3 DNA reads as TGTGCCTGGAGTGCACCCCAGACACTAGCGGGAGGGAGGAATGAGCAGTTCTTC.

The rearrangement uses TRBV5-1 and TRBJ1-2; no clear D gene. The CDR3 length is 15 residues. The germline V gene encodes CDR1 SGHRS and CDR2 YFSETQ. The V gene lost 3 bases and the J gene lost 5 bases, with 17 bases spanning the gap. As DNA, the CDR3 is TGCGCCAGCAGCTCCGGGTCCCCATTATTATATGGCTACACCTTC. Amino acid sequence: CASSSGSPLLYGYTF.

This chain links TRBV2 with TRBJ1-2; D may be TRBD1 (6 bases). The CDR3 spans 13 residues. The V gene's germline CDR1 is SNHLY and CDR2 FYNNEI. V lost 7 bases and J 1 base, leaving 10 bases between the germline ends. Here the CDR3 DNA reads TGTGCCAGCACCGGACAGATTAACTATGGCTACACCTTC. The encoded protein is CASTGQINYGYTF.

The chain is built from TRBV28 and TRBJ1-1, with D tentatively TRBD1 (5 bases). The germline V and J ends were trimmed by 6 bases and 1 base, with 12 bases remaining between them. CDR1 MDHEN and CDR2 SYDVKM come from the germline V gene. The CDR3 runs 14 residues. The CDR3 loop is CASSGAQKNTEAFF. The CDR3 nucleotides read TGTGCCAGCAGCGGGGCCCAAAAGAACACTGAAGCTTTCTTT. Full variable domain (rest looked up from reference TRBV28 and TRBJ1-1): DVKVTQSSRYLVKRTGEKVFLECVQDMDHENMFWYRQDPGLGLRLIYFSYDVKMKEKGDIPEGYSVSREKKERFSLILESASTNQTSMYLCASSGAQKNTEAFFGQGTRLTVV.

This clone is a singleton in its sample. The V and J genes are TRBV7-6 and TRBJ2-7, with TRBD2 matching over 8 bases. CDR1 and CDR2 from the germline V gene are SGHVS and FNYEAQ. The J segment lost 7 bases and the V segment lost 5 bases, leaving 10 bases of the junction unmatched. There are 14 residues in the CDR3. In DNA form, the CDR3 reads TGTGCCAGCAGCCCCTTTTTAGCGGGGCTTGAGCAGTACTTC. Translated: CASSPFLAGLEQYF.

V usage is TRBV9 and J usage is TRBJ2-1, with D uncertain. The germline V gene has CDR1 SGDLS and CDR2 YYNGEE. CDR3 length equals 14 residues. V was clipped by 3 bases and J by 2 bases, with 9 bases between them. The CDR3 bases are TGTGCCAGCAGCGGCGCATGGGCCTACAATGAGCAGTTCTTC. The encoded protein is CASSGAWAYNEQFF.

The chain carries TRBV18 and TRBJ2-7, with D possibly being TRBD1 or TRBD2 (5 bases each). Germline assignment: CDR1 KGHSH and CDR2 LQKENI. V lost 3 bases, J lost 3 bases, and 9 bases lay in between. CDR3 length equals 13 residues. The CDR3 DNA sequence: TGTGCCAGCTCACCCCTGGGGGACTACGAGCAGTACTTC. Residues: CASSPLGDYEQYF. Complete variable domain (other parts from reference TRBV18 and TRBJ2-7): NAGVMQNPRHLVRRRGQEARLRCSPMKGHSHVYWYRQLPEEGLKFMVYLQKENIIDESGMPKERFSAEFPKEGPSILRIQQVVRGDSAAYFCASSPLGDYEQYFGPGTRLTVT.

The chain joins TRBV18 to TRBJ2-3; weak D call: TRBD1 (5 bases). This CDR3 is built from 13 residues. Trimming cost V 8 bases and J 3 bases, with 12 bases left between them. The germline V gene encodes CDR1 KGHSH and CDR2 LQKENI. The CDR3 coding sequence is TGTGCCAGCACTACGGCAGGGACAGATACGCAGTATTTT. Translated: CASTTAGTDTQYF.

This rearrangement joins TRBV11-3 to TRBJ2-3; 9 nucleotides line up with TRBD1. The CDR3 sequence is 16 residues long. V trimming: 0 bases; J trimming: 4 bases; junction bases outside the gene matches: 5. CDR1 SGHNT and CDR2 YENEEA come from the germline V gene. This chain's CDR3 is CASSLDRGQGADTQYF. CDR3 nucleotide sequence: TGTGCCAGCAGCTTAGATCGGGGACAGGGAGCAGATACGCAGTATTTT.

The chain is built from TRBV5-4 and TRBJ2-3; D gene uncertain. This CDR3 region has 13 residues. V was pared by 5 bases and J by 5 bases, with 12 bases between. CDR1 is SGHNT, CDR2 YYREEE, per germline (reference sequence). CDR3 residues: CASSPKRRDTQYF. The CDR3 DNA sequence: TGTGCCAGCAGTCCAAAGAGGAGAGATACGCAGTATTTT.

The chain uses TRBV5-8 and TRBJ2-7, with D tentatively TRBD1 or TRBD2 (5 bases each). Looked up from germline, CDR1 is SGHTS and CDR2 is YDEGEE. Deletions cut 4 bases from V and 5 bases from J, with 19 bases between. This CDR3 has 15 residues. CDR3 residues: CASSRGEGRSDEQYF. The DNA for the CDR3 is TGTGCCAGCAGCCGGGGAGAGGGACGGTCGGACGAGCAGTACTTC.

This chain uses TRBV19 with TRBJ2-3; D is undetermined. CDR3 length equals 17 residues. The V end lost 5 bases, the J end lost 0 bases, and 18 bases lay between the germline ends. Per germline, CDR1 LNHDA and CDR2 SQIVND (reference sequence). In DNA, the CDR3 is TGTGCCAGTAGTTCACCCCGCAGCGACGCTAGCACAGATACGCAGTATTTT. This translates into CASSSPRSDASTDTQYF.

Comments on this clone: Other DNA sequences of this sample code for an identical CDR3. This sequence joins TRBV6-5 and TRBJ1-3; D call uncertain. Between the trimmed V and J ends, which lost 0 bases and 1 base, there was a span of 4 bases. Germline assignment: CDR1 MNHEY and CDR2 SVGAGI. The CDR3 consists of 14 residues. The CDR3 is CASSYSGSGNTIYF. In DNA, the CDR3 is TGTGCCAGCAGTTACTCGGGTTCTGGAAACACCATATATTTT.

The chain combines TRBV5-1 with TRBJ2-3, with D possibly matching TRBD2 (6 bases). V was clipped by 1 base and J by 0 bases, with 9 bases between them. This CDR3 region has 15 residues. Looked up from germline, CDR1 is SGHRS and CDR2 is YFSETQ. CDR3 nucleotide sequence: TGCGCCAGCAGCTTGAAGAGCGGGAGCACAGATACGCAGTATTTT. The encoded protein is CASSLKSGSTDTQYF.

On this clone itself: This sample includes further DNA sequences coding for the same CDR3. V and J are TRBV7-2 and TRBJ1-3; no clear D gene. Germline V gene lookup returns CDR1 SGHTA and CDR2 FQGNSA. V shed 1 base and J shed 4 bases, with 11 bases lying between them. The CDR3 is 15 residues long. The CDR3 here is CASSLVGMGGNTIYF. For the CDR3, the DNA is TGTGCCAGCAGCTTAGTGGGGATGGGAGGAAACACCATATATTTT.

The chain is built from TRBV5-1 and TRBJ2-7; 10 bases fit TRBD1. This CDR3 is built from 20 residues. Germline V gene lookup returns CDR1 SGHRS and CDR2 YFSETQ. V lost 2 bases, J lost 2 bases, and 19 bases stayed unmatched. In DNA, the CDR3 is TGCGCCAGCAGCTTACCTCGGGGGACAGGGGTCGGTGGTGGGGCCTACGAGCAGTACTTC. This encodes CASSLPRGTGVGGGAYEQYF. Looking up the rest from reference TRBV5-1 and TRBJ2-7 gives the full variable domain: KAGVTQTPRYLIKTRGQQVTLSCSPISGHRSVSWYQQTPGQGLQFLFEYFSETQRNKGNFPGRFSGRQFSNSRSEMNVSTLELGDSALYLCASSLPRGTGVGGGAYEQYFGPGTRLTVT.

This clone appeared a single time. The J gene is TRBJ1-3, the V gene TRBV19; a weak D match, TRBD1 (5 bases). There are 16 residues in the CDR3. V lost 3 bases and J 0 bases, leaving 12 bases between the germline ends. CDR1 and CDR2 from the germline V gene are LNHDA and SQIVND (reference sequence). CDR3 loop: CASSIRGASSGNTIYF. Written as DNA, the CDR3 is TGTGCCAGTAGTATCCGAGGGGCCAGCTCTGGAAACACCATATATTTT.